This T cell receptor (beta chain) was documented in a study of cytomegalovirus exposure and HLA in healthy donors. The donors, nominally healthy at sampling, likely had unrecorded immune exposures. Details on this clone: The antigen is undetermined. The junction departs from germline at one end; a sequencing error may be responsible.

Germline V gene data show CDR1 as SSHAT and CDR2 as FNYEAQ (reference sequence). The CDR3 extends over 15 amino acids. Study-wide results and limits: The study put 150 to 200 TCR beta chains on its list as cytomegalovirus-associated. Specificity for CMV antigens was confirmed in vitro for a few of the CMV-associated chains. Presence/absence analyses rested on an assumption that sequencing depth was roughly uniform across donors.

Primers for the PCR totalled 60 Vbeta and 13 Jbeta. Assay used: immunoSEQ multiplex PCR; TCRdb lists only in-frame clones, some missing. The sample gives 210,000 or so clones, about 80% of which show up once; about 0.6% is in the top ten. This clonotype was sampled from a woman aged 40 to 50 in good health and CMV-seronegative. Sample: PBMCs. V gene TRBV7-7 combines with J gene TRBJ2-1; TRBD2 agrees at 10 bases. The CDR3 DNA is TGTGCTAGCAGCGTACTAGCGGGGATGGGCAATGAGCAGTTCTTC. Translating gives CASSVLAGMGNEQFF. Filled out from reference TRBV7-7 and TRBJ2-1, the complete variable domain reads GAGVSQSPRYKVTKRGQDVTLRCDPISSHATLYWYQQALGQGPEFLTYFNYEAQPDKSGLPSDRFSAERPEGSISTLTIQRTEQRDSAMYRCASSVLAGMGNEQFFGPGTRLTVL.